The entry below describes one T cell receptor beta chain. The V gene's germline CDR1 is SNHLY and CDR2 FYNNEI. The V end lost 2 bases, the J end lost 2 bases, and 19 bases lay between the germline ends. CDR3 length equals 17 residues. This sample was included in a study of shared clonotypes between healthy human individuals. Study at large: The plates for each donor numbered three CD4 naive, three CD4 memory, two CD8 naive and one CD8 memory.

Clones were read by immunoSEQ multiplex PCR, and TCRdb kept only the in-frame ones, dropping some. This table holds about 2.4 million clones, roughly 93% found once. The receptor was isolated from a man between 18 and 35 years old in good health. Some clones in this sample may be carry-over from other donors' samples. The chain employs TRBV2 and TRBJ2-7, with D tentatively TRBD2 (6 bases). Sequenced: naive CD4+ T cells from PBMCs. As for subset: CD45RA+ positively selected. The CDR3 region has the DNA TGTGCCAGCAGTGAATGGAAAGGCGGGGAGCTACCCTACGAGCAGTACTTC. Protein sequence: CASSEWKGGELPYEQYF.